The T cell receptor beta chain under discussion was sequenced for a study of regulatory T cells in long-lasting Graves disease. Study-wide results and caveats: In persistent patients, shared public clonotypes (roughly 2,700) outnumbered those in new patients (about 970). Repertoires from persistent disease leaned toward TRBV28, TRBJ1-2 and TRBJ2-5.

iRepertoire HTBI primers and Arm-PCR of CDR3 regions built TCR beta libraries. TCRdb ran MiXCR on the multiplex PCR reads and lists one entry per CDR3 protein. The table lists around 400,000 distinct CDR3 sequences, 14% to 15% of them singletons. This clonotype was recorded at least ten times. The antigen remains undetermined. The time point: newly diagnosed GD, antithyroid drugs for less than 3 months. RNA isolated from PBMCs was used to make the TCR library. V dropped 8 bases and J dropped 4 bases, with 12 bases sitting between them. The CDR3 is 13 amino acids. This sample also appeared in a second study, on T cells in Graves' hyperthyroidism and ophthalmopathy. As reported in that work: Diagnoses were made from clinical symptoms, serum measures (thyroxine and TRAb), thyroid ultrasound and orbital computed tomography. Initially, a first-round RT-PCR of the TCR CDR3 employed the HTBI primer set.

This chain joins TRBV12-3 or TRBV12-4 and TRBJ1-3; D is unresolved. The sample in question was peripheral blood mononuclear cells (PBMCs), obtained at new diagnosis, from a patient treated with antithyroid drugs. The clonotype was recovered from a woman in her 40s with Graves disease. CDR3 in amino acids: CASRPSGGNTIYF. The CDR3 coding sequence is TGTGCCAGCCGACCTTCGGGCGGAAACACCATATATTTT.